The T cell receptor beta chain under discussion was sequenced for a study of blood T cell repertoires in COVID-19. Across the study: There were acute and convalescent COVID-19 samples, and they came from the United States, Italy and Spain. From T cells, B-cell-depleted T cells, or PBMCs came the material, which was cDNA or gDNA.

This CDR3 is 14 amino acids long. V dropped 3 bases and J dropped 1; count of bases not matched to a gene: 3. Germline CDR1 and CDR2: LGHNA and YNFKEQ. This table comes from immunoSEQ multiplex PCR, and its TCRdb copy is limited to in-frame clones, with some not included. Here the sample spans about 250,000 clones, over 70% being singletons. This receptor was identified in a man at least 80 years old with acute or convalescent COVID-19. Sequenced input: peripheral blood. This chain links TRBV4-2 with TRBJ2-7; the match to TRBD1 covers 7 bases. The CDR3 sequence: CASSQLQGSYEQYF. In nucleotides, the CDR3 is TGTGCCAGCAGCCAGTTACAGGGGTCCTACGAGCAGTACTTC.